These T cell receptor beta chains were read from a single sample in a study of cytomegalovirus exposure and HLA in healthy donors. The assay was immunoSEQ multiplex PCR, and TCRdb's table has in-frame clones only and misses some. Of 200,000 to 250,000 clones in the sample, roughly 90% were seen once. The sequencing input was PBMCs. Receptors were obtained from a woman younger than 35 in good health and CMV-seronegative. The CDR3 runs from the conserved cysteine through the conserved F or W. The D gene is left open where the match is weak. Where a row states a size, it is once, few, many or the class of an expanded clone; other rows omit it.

cdr3_nt: TGTGCCAGTACTAAAAACACTGAAGCTTTCTTT
cdr3_aa: CASTKNTEAFF
v_call: TRBV19
d_call: -
clone_size: -
j_call: TRBJ1-1

cdr3_nt: TGTGCCAGCAGTTACGAAGGCGGAGTGAACACTGAAGCTTTCTTT
cdr3_aa: CASSYEGGVNTEAFF
v_call: TRBV6-5
d_call: -
clone_size: once
j_call: TRBJ1-1

cdr3_nt: TGTGCCAGCTCACCACCGCTACAGGATTACAAAAACATTCAGTACTTC
cdr3_aa: CASSPPLQDYKNIQYF
v_call: TRBV18
d_call: -
clone_size: -
j_call: TRBJ2-4

cdr3_nt: TGTGCCAGCAGCGTCGGACAGTACCCGAACACTGAAGCTTTCTTT
cdr3_aa: CASSVGQYPNTEAFF
v_call: TRBV5-4
d_call: -
clone_size: -
j_call: TRBJ1-1

cdr3_nt: TGCGCCAGCAGCCAGGGGACAGGGGGATACAATGAGCAGTTCTTC
cdr3_aa: CASSQGTGGYNEQFF
v_call: TRBV4-1
d_call: TRBD1
clone_size: -
j_call: TRBJ2-1

cdr3_nt: TGCGCCAGCAGCTTGGAAGGACAGGACGGGGAGACCCAGTACTTC
cdr3_aa: CASSLEGQDGETQYF
v_call: TRBV5-1
d_call: TRBD1
clone_size: -
j_call: TRBJ2-5

cdr3_nt: TGCGCCAGCAGCCAATGGGGGGGGGATACTGAAGCTTTCTTT
cdr3_aa: CASSQWGGDTEAFF
v_call: TRBV4-3
d_call: -
clone_size: few
j_call: TRBJ1-1

cdr3_nt: TGTGCCAGCAGCTCAGGGGTAGCGGGAGCGGGATCTGGGGCCAACGTCCTGACTTTC
cdr3_aa: CASSSGVAGAGSGANVLTF
v_call: TRBV13
d_call: TRBD2
clone_size: -
j_call: TRBJ2-6

cdr3_nt: TGTGCCAGCAGCTTAGAAGGGAGGGAGACCCAGTACTTC
cdr3_aa: CASSLEGRETQYF
v_call: TRBV7-3
d_call: -
clone_size: -
j_call: TRBJ2-5

cdr3_nt: TGTGCCAGCAGTTACTCTTTGGGACAGGGAGGCGGGGAGCTGTTTTTT
cdr3_aa: CASSYSLGQGGGELFF
v_call: TRBV6-5
d_call: TRBD1
clone_size: few
j_call: TRBJ2-2

cdr3_nt: TGTGCCAGCAGTGAAGCGACTAAACAGGGGGCAACTGAAGCTTTCTTT
cdr3_aa: CASSEATKQGATEAFF
v_call: TRBV6-1
d_call: TRBD1
clone_size: -
j_call: TRBJ1-1

cdr3_nt: TGTGCCTGGAGTGAAACAGGGTCCTTCTCTGGGGCCAACGTCCTGACTTTC
cdr3_aa: CAWSETGSFSGANVLTF
v_call: TRBV30
d_call: -
clone_size: -
j_call: TRBJ2-6

cdr3_nt: TGTTCCAGCAGCGCCAGCAGGGGGAGCCCTCAGAGAGGTCAGTACTTC
cdr3_aa: CSSSASRGSPQRGQYF
v_call: TRBV7-9
d_call: TRBD1
clone_size: -
j_call: TRBJ2-4

cdr3_nt: TGCGCCAGCAGCCAAAGTCCGGGAGGACGGCTGAACACTGAAGCTTTCTTT
cdr3_aa: CASSQSPGGRLNTEAFF
v_call: TRBV4-1
d_call: -
clone_size: few
j_call: TRBJ1-1

cdr3_nt: TGTGCCAGCTGGGAGGGGGAGGGAAACACCATATATTTT
cdr3_aa: CASWEGEGNTIYF
v_call: TRBV25-1
d_call: -
clone_size: -
j_call: TRBJ1-3

cdr3_nt: TGTGCCAGCAGCTTAGGTCAGCGGGGCCGCGGCGGGGAGCTGTTTTTT
cdr3_aa: CASSLGQRGRGGELFF
v_call: TRBV7-6
d_call: TRBD2
clone_size: -
j_call: TRBJ2-2

cdr3_nt: TGTGCCAGCTCACCCCAGGGGGCAAACTCTGAAGCTTTCTTT
cdr3_aa: CASSPQGANSEAFF
v_call: TRBV18
d_call: TRBD1
clone_size: -
j_call: TRBJ1-1

cdr3_nt: TGTGCCAGCACCAGGACAGACGACTATGGCTACACCTTC
cdr3_aa: CASTRTDDYGYTF
v_call: TRBV9
d_call: -
clone_size: -
j_call: TRBJ1-2

cdr3_nt: TGTGCCAGTAAACCCCCCCAGGGGATAATCACTGAAGCTTTCTTT
cdr3_aa: CASKPPQGIITEAFF
v_call: TRBV2
d_call: -
clone_size: -
j_call: TRBJ1-1

cdr3_nt: TGCGCCAGCAGCCTGCCCTATCGACTAGCGAGCACAGATACGCAGTATTTT
cdr3_aa: CASSLPYRLASTDTQYF
v_call: TRBV5-1
d_call: TRBD2
clone_size: -
j_call: TRBJ2-3

cdr3_nt: TGTGCCAGCGAGGGTGCGGATACGCAGTATTTT
cdr3_aa: CASEGADTQYF
v_call: TRBV6-6
d_call: -
clone_size: -
j_call: TRBJ2-3

cdr3_nt: TGTGCCTGGAGTCTAGGTGGTTCTGGGGCCAACGTCCTGACTTTC
cdr3_aa: CAWSLGGSGANVLTF
v_call: TRBV30
d_call: -
clone_size: -
j_call: TRBJ2-6

cdr3_nt: TGTGCCAGCAGCTTGTTTAGCGGGACGTCTAGAGAGACCCAGTACTTC
cdr3_aa: CASSLFSGTSRETQYF
v_call: TRBV5-4
d_call: TRBD2
clone_size: once
j_call: TRBJ2-5

cdr3_nt: TGTGCCAGTATGGAGGTTAGCGGGGGGGTAAACATTCAGTACTTC
cdr3_aa: CASMEVSGGVNIQYF
v_call: TRBV19
d_call: TRBD2
clone_size: -
j_call: TRBJ2-4